The following is a T cell receptor (beta chain) sequence with its context. The target antigen is unknown. Trimming removed 0 bases at V and 6 bases at J, with 12 bases between. Germline CDR1 and CDR2: ENHRY and SYGVKD. The CDR3 loop spans 15 amino acids. The data derive from a study of shared clonotypes between healthy human individuals. Findings and caveats of the study: Specimens sampled were limited to blood, with tissue repertoires likely differing. Of the naive CD4 clonotypes, roughly 5% were shared across several donors.

The genomic DNA of each subset was split evenly across several immunoSEQ plates. Here immunoSEQ multiplex PCR was the method, and the copy in TCRdb shows in-frame clones only, minus some. The data show 1.5 million to 2.5 million clones, about 95% seen once. CD8 cells regarded as naive lacked CD45RO, were positively chosen for CCR7, and omitted terminally differentiated effector memory CD45RA+ cells. V gene TRBV10-3 combines with J gene TRBJ2-1; D not resolved. The TCR was taken from a young man in good health. Sequencing input: naive CD8+ T cells sorted from blood. DNA of the CDR3: TGTGCCATCAGTGAGTCGATCACGACGGGCAATGAGCAGTTCTTC. It yields the protein CAISESITTGNEQFF.